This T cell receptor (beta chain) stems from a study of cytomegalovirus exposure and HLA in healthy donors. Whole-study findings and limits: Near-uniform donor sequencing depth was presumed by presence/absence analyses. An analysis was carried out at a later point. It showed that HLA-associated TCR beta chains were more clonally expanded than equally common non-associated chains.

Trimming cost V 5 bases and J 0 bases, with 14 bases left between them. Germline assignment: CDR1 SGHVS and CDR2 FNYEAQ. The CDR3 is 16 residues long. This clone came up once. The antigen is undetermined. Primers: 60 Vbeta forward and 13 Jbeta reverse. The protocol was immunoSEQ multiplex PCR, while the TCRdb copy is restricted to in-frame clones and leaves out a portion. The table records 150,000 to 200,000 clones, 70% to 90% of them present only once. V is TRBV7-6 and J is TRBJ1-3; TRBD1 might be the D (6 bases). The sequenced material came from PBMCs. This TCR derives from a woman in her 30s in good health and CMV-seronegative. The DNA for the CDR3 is TGTGCCAGCAGCCCCAGACAGGCAAGCTCTGGAAACACCATATATTTT. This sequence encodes CASSPRQASSGNTIYF.